These 6 T cell receptor beta chains came from one sample sequenced in a study of blood T cell repertoires in COVID-19. Assay used: immunoSEQ multiplex PCR; TCRdb lists only in-frame clones, some missing. The table lists some 200,000 clones, around nine tenths of them singletons. Sequenced sample: peripheral blood. These receptors were obtained from a man aged 40-50 years with active or convalescent COVID-19.

The chain uses TRBV29-1 and TRBJ2-2, with TRBD1 identical over 9 bases. Germline values: CDR1 SQVTM, CDR2 ANQGSEA. The CDR3 spans 17 residues. V was clipped by 6 bases and J by 4 bases; unmatched bases: 15. The CDR3 spells CSVTARAGTGSTGELFF. In nucleotides, the CDR3 is TGCAGCGTGACCGCAAGAGCCGGGACAGGGTCCACCGGGGAGCTGTTTTTT.

The CDR3 bases are TGCAGCGGTGCTACAGGGTCTTCGGAAGGCGAGCAGTACTTC. Protein product: CSGATGSSEGEQYF. This chain connects TRBV29-1 to TRBJ2-7, with D possibly being TRBD1 (6 bases). The V end lost 7 bases, the J end lost 6 bases, and 22 bases lay between the germline ends. Germline CDR1 SQVTM, CDR2 ANQGSEA. The CDR3 is 14 residues long.

The chain has TRBV7-9 and TRBJ1-3; TRBD1 matches 7 bases. The CDR3 sequence is 13 residues long. V lost 4 bases and J lost 8; bases outside the gene matches: 5. Germline CDR1 and CDR2: SEHNR and FQNEAQ (reference sequence). The CDR3, as DNA: TGTGCCAGCAGCTCAACAGGGGTAGACACCATATATTTT. Its translation: CASSSTGVDTIYF.

The rearrangement links TRBV4-2 to TRBJ2-3; D ambiguous. Germline V lookup: CDR1 LGHNA, CDR2 YNFKEQ. V gave up 1 base and J gave up 0 bases, with 8 bases separating them. This CDR3 is 15 amino acids long. The CDR3 DNA reads TGTGCCAGCAGCCAAGGTCAACTGAGCACAGATACGCAGTATTTT. It is translated as CASSQGQLSTDTQYF.

The chain carries TRBV7-9 and TRBJ2-2, with 7 bases aligning to TRBD1. V was clipped by 5 bases and J by 5 bases; unmatched bases: 11. Germline V CDR1 and CDR2: SEHNR, FQNEAQ (reference sequence). This CDR3 spans 16 amino acids. CDR3 sequence: CASSRNQGVRTGELFF. The CDR3 nucleotides are TGTGCCAGCAGCCGCAACCAGGGGGTGCGGACCGGGGAGCTGTTTTTT.

The chain joins TRBV28 to TRBJ1-6, with D maybe TRBD1 (5 bases). The CDR3 consists of 16 residues. The V end lost 4 bases, the J end lost 10 bases, and 20 bases lay between the germline ends. From germline, CDR1 is MDHEN and CDR2 SYDVKM. CDR3 residues: CASSSPSAGIGSPLHF. The CDR3 nucleotides are TGTGCCAGCAGTTCCCCTTCCGCAGGGATAGGGTCACCCCTCCACTTT. Variable domain in full (rest from reference TRBV28 and TRBJ1-6): DVKVTQSSRYLVKRTGEKVFLECVQDMDHENMFWYRQDPGLGLRLIYFSYDVKMKEKGDIPEGYSVSREKKERFSLILESASTNQTSMYLCASSSPSAGIGSPLHFGNGTRLTVT.